A selection of T cell receptor beta chains follows, all from one sample in a study of cytomegalovirus exposure and HLA in healthy donors. TCRdb's table, derived via immunoSEQ multiplex PCR, lists solely in-frame clones and lacks some. The sample shows approximately 140,000 clones, roughly four fifths of them seen only once. Sequencing was done on a sample of PBMCs. The receptors originated from a middle-aged woman in good health and CMV-seronegative. CDR3s leave out the opening cysteine and the closing phenylalanine or tryptophan. The order of the fields is V gene, CDR3 protein.

v_gene: TRBV12-5; CDR3aa: ASGTLNQPQH
v_gene: TRBV5-1; CDR3aa: ASSLGGKDQPQH
v_gene: TRBV11-2; CDR3aa: ASSSGGPQH
v_gene: TRBV4-2; CDR3aa: ASSQVVPGTSGGPQETQY
v_gene: TRBV7-8; CDR3aa: ASSPSEITGGPYSNQPQH
v_gene: TRBV4-2; CDR3aa: ASSQDGGGGPDTQY
v_gene: TRBV5-1; CDR3aa: ASSLWGLAGDPDTQY
v_gene: TRBV15; CDR3aa: ATSRDRLVAGGTGELF
v_gene: TRBV5-1; CDR3aa: ASSFLGGGAADTQY
v_gene: TRBV11-2; CDR3aa: ATRGGETQY
v_gene: TRBV6-1; CDR3aa: ASIRFSSGNTIY
v_gene: TRBV7-2; CDR3aa: ASSLGGQVETQY
v_gene: TRBV6-6; CDR3aa: ASRRTGDTEAF
v_gene: TRBV19; CDR3aa: ASSIPGQGNEKLF
v_gene: TRBV23-1; CDR3aa: ASTPSQEGDRPDPNTGELF
v_gene: TRBV4-1; CDR3aa: ASSQAGSLTRNTIY
v_gene: TRBV6-8; CDR3aa: ASGTTGGISYEQY
v_gene: TRBV28; CDR3aa: ASSLSSGFFNEKLF
v_gene: TRBV5-5; CDR3aa: ASSLDLEGNTIY
v_gene: TRBV7-9; CDR3aa: ASRLAASGGNEQF
v_gene: TRBV19; CDR3aa: ASRNDGVNTEAFFGGAF
v_gene: TRBV11-3; CDR3aa: ASSSGTGGASDTQY
v_gene: TRBV7-2; CDR3aa: ASSGLALTTGELF
v_gene: TRBV7-2; CDR3aa: ASSFPPGGGLSTDTQY
v_gene: TRBV5-5; CDR3aa: ASSLRDREISYNSPLH
v_gene: TRBV10-3; CDR3aa: AIRATGYANTGELF
v_gene: TRBV28; CDR3aa: ASSRGGLVGQGYGYT
v_gene: TRBV11-3; CDR3aa: ASSFQSNTEAF